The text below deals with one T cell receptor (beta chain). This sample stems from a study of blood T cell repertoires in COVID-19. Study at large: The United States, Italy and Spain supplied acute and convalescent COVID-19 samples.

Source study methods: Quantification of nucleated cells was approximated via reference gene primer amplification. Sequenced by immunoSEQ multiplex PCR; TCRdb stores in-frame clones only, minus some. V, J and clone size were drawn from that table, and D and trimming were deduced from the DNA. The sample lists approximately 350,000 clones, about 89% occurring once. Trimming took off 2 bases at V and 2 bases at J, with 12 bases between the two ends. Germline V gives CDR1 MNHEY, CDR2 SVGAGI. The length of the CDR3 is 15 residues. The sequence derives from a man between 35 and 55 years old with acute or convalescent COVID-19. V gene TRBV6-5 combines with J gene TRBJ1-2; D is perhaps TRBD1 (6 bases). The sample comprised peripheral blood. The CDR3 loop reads CASSYAGTPNYGYTF. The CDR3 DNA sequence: TGTGCCAGCAGTTACGCCGGGACACCGAACTATGGCTACACCTTC.